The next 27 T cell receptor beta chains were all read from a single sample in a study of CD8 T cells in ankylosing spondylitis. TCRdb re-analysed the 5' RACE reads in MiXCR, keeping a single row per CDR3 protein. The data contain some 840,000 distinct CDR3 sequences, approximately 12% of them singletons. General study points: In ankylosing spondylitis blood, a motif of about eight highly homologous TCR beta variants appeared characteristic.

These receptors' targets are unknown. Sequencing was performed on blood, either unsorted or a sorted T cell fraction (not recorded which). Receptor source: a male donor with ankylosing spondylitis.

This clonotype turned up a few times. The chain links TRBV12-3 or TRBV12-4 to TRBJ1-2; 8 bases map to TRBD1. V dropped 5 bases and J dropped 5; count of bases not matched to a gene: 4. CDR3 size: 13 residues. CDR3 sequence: CASSPNRGYGYTF. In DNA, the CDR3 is TGTGCCAGCAGTCCCAACAGGGGGTATGGCTACACCTTC.

The CDR3 sequence is CASSPWGPSGEQFF. The DNA for the CDR3 is TGTGCCAGCAGCCCTTGGGGGCCGTCTGGGGAGCAGTTCTTC. V and J are TRBV7-6 and TRBJ2-1; tentatively, D is TRBD1 (6 bases). Germline CDR1 SGHVS, CDR2 FNYEAQ. Trimming pared 5 bases from V and 10 bases from J, leaving 18 bases between. The CDR3 runs 14 residues.

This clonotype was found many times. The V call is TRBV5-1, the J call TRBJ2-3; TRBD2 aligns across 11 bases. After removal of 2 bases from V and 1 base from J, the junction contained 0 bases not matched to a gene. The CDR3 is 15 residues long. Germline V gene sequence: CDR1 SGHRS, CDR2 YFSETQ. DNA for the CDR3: TGCGCCAGCAGCTTACTAGCGGGGGGCACAGATACGCAGTATTTT. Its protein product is CASSLLAGGTDTQYF.

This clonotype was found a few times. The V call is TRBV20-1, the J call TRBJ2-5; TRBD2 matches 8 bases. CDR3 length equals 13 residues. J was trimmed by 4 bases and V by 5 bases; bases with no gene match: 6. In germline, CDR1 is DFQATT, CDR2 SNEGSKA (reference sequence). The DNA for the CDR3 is TGCAGTGCTGGGACTAGTAGGGCAGAGACCCAGTACTTC. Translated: CSAGTSRAETQYF.

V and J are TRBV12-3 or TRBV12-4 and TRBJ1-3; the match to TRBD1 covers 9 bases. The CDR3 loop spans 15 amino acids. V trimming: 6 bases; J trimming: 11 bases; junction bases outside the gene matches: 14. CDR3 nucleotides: TGTGCCAGCAGGTCGCCCGGGACAGGGTGGTCCTCCATATATTTT. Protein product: CASRSPGTGWSSIYF.

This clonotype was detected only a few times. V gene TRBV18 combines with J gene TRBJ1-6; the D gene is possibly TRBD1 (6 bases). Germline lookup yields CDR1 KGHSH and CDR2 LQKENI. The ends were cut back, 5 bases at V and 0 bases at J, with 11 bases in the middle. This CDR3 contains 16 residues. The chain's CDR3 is CASSDRWSSYNSPLHF. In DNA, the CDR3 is TGTGCCAGCTCAGACAGGTGGAGCTCCTATAATTCACCCCTCCACTTT.

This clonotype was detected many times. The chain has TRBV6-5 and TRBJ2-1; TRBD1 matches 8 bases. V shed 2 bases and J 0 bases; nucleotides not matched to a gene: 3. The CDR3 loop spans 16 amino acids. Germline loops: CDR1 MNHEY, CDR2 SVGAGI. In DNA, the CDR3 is TGTGCCAGCAGTTACCGGACAGGGAACTCCTACAATGAGCAGTTCTTC. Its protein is CASSYRTGNSYNEQFF.

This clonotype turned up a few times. CDR3 in DNA: TGTGCCAGCAGCTTATCCGGGGGAGCTCGCTACGAGCAGTACTTC. This sequence encodes CASSLSGGARYEQYF. The chain has TRBV7-9 and TRBJ2-7, with a possible D match to TRBD2 (6 bases). The CDR3 extends over 15 amino acids. V lost 2 bases and J 3 bases, leaving 14 bases between the germline ends. Germline assignment: CDR1 SEHNR and CDR2 FQNEAQ (reference sequence).

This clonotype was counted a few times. The CDR3 DNA is TGTGCCAGCAGCTGGGGCGGGGGGGGGACAGATACGCAGTATTTT. It yields the protein CASSWGGGGTDTQYF. The chain combines TRBV7-2 with TRBJ2-3; TRBD2 matches 9 bases. V trimming: 4 bases; J trimming: 3 bases; junction bases outside the gene matches: 5. Germline CDR1 SGHTA, CDR2 FQGNSA. This CDR3 has 15 residues.

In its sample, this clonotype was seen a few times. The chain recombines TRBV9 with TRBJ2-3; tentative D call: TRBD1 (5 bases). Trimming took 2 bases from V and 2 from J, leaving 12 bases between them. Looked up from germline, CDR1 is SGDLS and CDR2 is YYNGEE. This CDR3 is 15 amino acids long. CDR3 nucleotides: TGTGCCAGCAGCGTCGACAGCCCAGCCACAGATACGCAGTATTTT. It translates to CASSVDSPATDTQYF.

The CDR3 DNA reads TGTGCCAGCAGCTTAAGTAAAGGGAATCAGCCCCAGCATTTT. It is translated as CASSLSKGNQPQHF. The V and J genes are TRBV7-2 and TRBJ1-5; D is ambiguous. V lost 2 bases to trimming and J lost 4 bases, with 9 bases between them. The CDR3 consists of 14 residues. Germline V gives CDR1 SGHTA, CDR2 FQGNSA.

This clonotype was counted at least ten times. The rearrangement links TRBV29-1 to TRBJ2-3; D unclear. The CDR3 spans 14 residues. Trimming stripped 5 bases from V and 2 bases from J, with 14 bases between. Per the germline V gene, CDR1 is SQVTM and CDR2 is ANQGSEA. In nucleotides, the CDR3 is TGCAGCGTTCTGGACCCGACCTACACAGATACGCAGTATTTT. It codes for CSVLDPTYTDTQYF.

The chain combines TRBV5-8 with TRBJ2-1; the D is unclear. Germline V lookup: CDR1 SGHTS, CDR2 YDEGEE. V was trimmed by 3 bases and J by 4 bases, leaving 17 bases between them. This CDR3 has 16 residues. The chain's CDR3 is CASSYSTSSRYNEQFF. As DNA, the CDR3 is TGTGCCAGCAGCTACTCGACGAGTAGCCGTTACAATGAGCAGTTCTTC.

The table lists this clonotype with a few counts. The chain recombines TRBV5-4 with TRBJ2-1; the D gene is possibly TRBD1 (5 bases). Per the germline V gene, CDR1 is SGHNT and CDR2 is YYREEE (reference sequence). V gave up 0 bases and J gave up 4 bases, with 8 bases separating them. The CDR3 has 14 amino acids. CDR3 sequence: CASSLVTGYNEQFF. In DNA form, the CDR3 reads TGTGCCAGCAGCTTGGTTACAGGTTACAATGAGCAGTTCTTC.

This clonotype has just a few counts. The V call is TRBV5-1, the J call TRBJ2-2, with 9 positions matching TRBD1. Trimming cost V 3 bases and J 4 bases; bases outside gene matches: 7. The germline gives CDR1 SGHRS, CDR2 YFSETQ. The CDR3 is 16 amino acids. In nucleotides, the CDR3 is TGCGCCAGCAGCTCTGCGGGACAGGGAGGCACCGGGGAGCTGTTTTTT. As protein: CASSSAGQGGTGELFF.

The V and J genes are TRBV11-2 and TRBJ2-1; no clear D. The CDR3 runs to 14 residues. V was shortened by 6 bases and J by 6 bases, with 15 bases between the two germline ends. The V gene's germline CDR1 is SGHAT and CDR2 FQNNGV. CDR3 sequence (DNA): TGTGCCAGCAGGAAAACTGATGGCGGCAATGAGCAGTTCTTC. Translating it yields CASRKTDGGNEQFF.

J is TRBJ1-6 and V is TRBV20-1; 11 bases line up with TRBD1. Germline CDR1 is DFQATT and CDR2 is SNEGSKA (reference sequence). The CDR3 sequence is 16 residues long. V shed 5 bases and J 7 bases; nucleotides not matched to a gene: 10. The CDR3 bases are TGCAGTGCTGCGCTGGACAGGGGGCTGGAGAATTCACCCCTCCACTTT. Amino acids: CSAALDRGLENSPLHF.

The CDR3 coding sequence is TGTGCCAGCAGTTTGTGGACAGGGGGCGCCTCTGGGGCCAACGTCCTGACTTTC. Translation: CASSLWTGGASGANVLTF. The J gene is TRBJ2-6, the V gene TRBV27; 11 nucleotides match TRBD1. Germline CDR1 reads MNHEY; CDR2 reads SMNVEV (reference sequence). This CDR3 has 18 residues. V lost 3 bases, J lost 0 bases, and 4 bases stayed unmatched. Full variable domain (missing parts from reference TRBV27 and TRBJ2-6): EAQVTQNPRYLITVTGKKLTVTCSQNMNHEYMSWYRQDPGLGLRQIYYSMNVEVTDKGDVPEGYKVSRKEKRNFPLILESPSPNQTSLYFCASSLWTGGASGANVLTFGAGSRLTVL.

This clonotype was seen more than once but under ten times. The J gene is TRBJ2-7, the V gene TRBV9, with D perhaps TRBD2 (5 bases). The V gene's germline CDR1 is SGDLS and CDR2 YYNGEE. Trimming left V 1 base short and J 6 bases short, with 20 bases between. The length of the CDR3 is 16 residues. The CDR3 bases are TGTGCCAGCAGCGTATTGAGCGGACGTACTTCTGCCGAGCAGTACTTC. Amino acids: CASSVLSGRTSAEQYF.

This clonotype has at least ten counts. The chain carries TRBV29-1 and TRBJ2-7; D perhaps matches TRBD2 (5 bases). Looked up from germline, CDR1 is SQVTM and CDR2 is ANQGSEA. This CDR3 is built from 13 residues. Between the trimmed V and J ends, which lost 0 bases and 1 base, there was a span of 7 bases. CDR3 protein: CSVEDPGSYEQYF. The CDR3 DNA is TGCAGCGTTGAAGATCCGGGATCCTACGAGCAGTACTTC.

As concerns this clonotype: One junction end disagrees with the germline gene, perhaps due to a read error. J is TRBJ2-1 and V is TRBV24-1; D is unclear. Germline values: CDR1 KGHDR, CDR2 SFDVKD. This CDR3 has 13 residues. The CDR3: CDTSVLDHNEQFF. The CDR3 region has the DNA TGTGACACCAGCGTCCTGGACCACAATGAGCAGTTCTTC.

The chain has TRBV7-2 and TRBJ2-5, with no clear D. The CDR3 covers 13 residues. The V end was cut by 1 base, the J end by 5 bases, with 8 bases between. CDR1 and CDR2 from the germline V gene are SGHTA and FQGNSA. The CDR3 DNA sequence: TGTGCCAGCAGCTTAGTGAAGGTCGAGACCCAGTACTTC. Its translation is CASSLVKVETQYF.

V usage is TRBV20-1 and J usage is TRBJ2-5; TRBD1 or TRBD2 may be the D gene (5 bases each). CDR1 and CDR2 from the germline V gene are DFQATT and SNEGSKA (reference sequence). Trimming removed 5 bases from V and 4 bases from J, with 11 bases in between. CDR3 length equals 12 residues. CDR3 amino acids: CSAFRDRETQYF. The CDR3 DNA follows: TGCAGTGCTTTCCGGGACCGAGAGACCCAGTACTTC.

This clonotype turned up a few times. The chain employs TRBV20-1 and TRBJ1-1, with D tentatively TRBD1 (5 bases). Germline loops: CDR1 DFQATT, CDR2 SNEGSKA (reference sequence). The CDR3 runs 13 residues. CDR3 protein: CILSGPMNTEAFF. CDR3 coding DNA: TGCATCCTCTCGGGACCAATGAACACTGAAGCTTTCTTT.

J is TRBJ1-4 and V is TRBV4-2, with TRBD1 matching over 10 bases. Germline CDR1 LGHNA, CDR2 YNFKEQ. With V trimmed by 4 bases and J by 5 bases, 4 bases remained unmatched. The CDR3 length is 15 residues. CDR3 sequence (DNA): TGTGCCAGCAGCCCGGAGGGACAGGGGAATGAAAAACTGTTTTTT. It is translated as CASSPEGQGNEKLFF.

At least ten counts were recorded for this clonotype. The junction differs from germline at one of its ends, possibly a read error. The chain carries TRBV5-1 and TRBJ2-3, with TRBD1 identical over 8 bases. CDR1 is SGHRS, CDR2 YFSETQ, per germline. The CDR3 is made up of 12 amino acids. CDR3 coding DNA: TGTGCCAGCCGGACAGGGACAGATACGCAGTATTTT. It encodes CASRTGTDTQYF.

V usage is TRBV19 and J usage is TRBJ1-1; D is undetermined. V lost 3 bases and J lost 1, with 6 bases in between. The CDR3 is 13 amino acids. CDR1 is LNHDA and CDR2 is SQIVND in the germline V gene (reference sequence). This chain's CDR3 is CASSIQPNTEAFF. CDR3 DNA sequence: TGTGCCAGTAGTATTCAGCCGAACACTGAAGCTTTCTTT.